A single T cell receptor beta chain is shown here with its context. Antigen specificity is unknown. Sequencing was performed with immunoSEQ multiplex PCR; in TCRdb, only in-frame clones are kept and a portion is missing. This table holds approximately 50,000 clones, more than 75% found once. This sample stems from a study of OX40 agonist ivuxolimab in advanced cancers. Study context: Enrollees could have had prior anti-PD-1, anti-PD-L1 or anti-CTLA-4 therapy, which around 43% had received. Broader study findings: On average, CD8+ T cells had more expanded clones than CD4+. Dosing at 0.1 to 3.0 mg/kg was accompanied by clonal expansion of CD4+ and CD8+ blood T cells by week 6. Partial responders at 0.1-3.0 mg/kg showed near-lowest clonal expansion.

Germline-derived CDR1 and CDR2 are SGHVS and FQNEAQ. Losses at the gene ends were 5 bases for V and 7 bases for J; bases not matched to a gene: 12. The CDR3 is made up of 18 amino acids. This chain joins TRBV7-8 and TRBJ2-2; 14 nucleotides line up with TRBD2. Source: CD4+ or CD8+ T cells sorted from blood, taken in a trial of the OX40 agonist ivuxolimab. This TCR was recovered from an adult with an advanced solid tumor such as melanoma, head and neck, liver or kidney cancer. CDR3 sequence: CASSKLPTSGGAVGELFF. The DNA for the CDR3 is TGTGCCAGCAGCAAACTTCCGACTAGCGGGGGGGCCGTCGGGGAGCTGTTTTTT.